A selection of T cell receptor beta chains follows, all from one sample in a study of control samples from healthy donors and cancer patients. The method was immunoSEQ multiplex PCR; TCRdb's version includes in-frame clones alone and lacks a portion of them. The data show some 140,000 clones, about nine tenths seen once. Sample: blood. The receptors were sampled from a young man in good health. Each CDR3 is given with its conserved first and last residue. D genes are given only for firm matches. The size entry is marked missing in some rows and otherwise reads once, few, many or a size class.

J gene: TRBJ1-5
clone size: .
D gene: TRBD1
V gene: TRBV18
CDR3 DNA: TGTGCCAGCTCACCGTATAACAGGGGGTCCGGTATCAATCAGCCCCAGCATTTT
CDR3 protein: CASSPYNRGSGINQPQHF

J gene: TRBJ2-2
clone size: .
D gene: .
V gene: TRBV4-2
CDR3 DNA: TGTGCCAGCAGCCCCGCGGAAGGGTCGGCCACCGGGGAGCTGTTTTTT
CDR3 protein: CASSPAEGSATGELFF

J gene: TRBJ2-1
clone size: .
D gene: .
V gene: TRBV28
CDR3 DNA: TGTGCCAGCAGTTCCACCGGGACATTTCTGAGCTCCTACAATGAGCAGTTCTTC
CDR3 protein: CASSSTGTFLSSYNEQFF

J gene: TRBJ2-1
clone size: .
D gene: .
V gene: TRBV4-2
CDR3 DNA: TGTGCCAGCAGCCAAGTTAACGACAATGAGCAGTTCTTC
CDR3 protein: CASSQVNDNEQFF

J gene: TRBJ2-2
clone size: .
D gene: TRBD2
V gene: TRBV11-2
CDR3 DNA: TGTGCCAGCAGCTTGACTAGCGGGCTACTAAGGGGGGAGCTGTTTTTT
CDR3 protein: CASSLTSGLLRGELFF

J gene: TRBJ2-2
clone size: few
D gene: .
V gene: TRBV5-1
CDR3 DNA: TGCGCCAGCAGATCAACGGGACGATCGAACACCGGGGAGCTGTTTTTT
CDR3 protein: CASRSTGRSNTGELFF

J gene: TRBJ1-1
clone size: .
D gene: .
V gene: TRBV10-1
CDR3 DNA: TGCGCCAGCAGTGAGTCTAGGGTGGACAACACTGAAGCTTTCTTT
CDR3 protein: CASSESRVDNTEAFF

J gene: TRBJ2-3
clone size: .
D gene: .
V gene: TRBV4-2
CDR3 DNA: TGTGCCAGCAGCCAAGAGATGCAGAGAGGGCCAGATACGCAGTATTTT
CDR3 protein: CASSQEMQRGPDTQYF

J gene: TRBJ2-1
clone size: .
D gene: .
V gene: TRBV7-2
CDR3 DNA: TGTGCCAGCAGCTCAAAGAGGTTGGGGCGCAATGAGCAGTTCTTC
CDR3 protein: CASSSKRLGRNEQFF

J gene: TRBJ2-2
clone size: .
D gene: .
V gene: TRBV5-6
CDR3 DNA: TGTGCCAGCAGCTTGTACGAAACCAGGGAGCTGTTTTTT
CDR3 protein: CASSLYETRELFF

J gene: TRBJ2-7
clone size: .
D gene: .
V gene: TRBV10-1
CDR3 DNA: TGCGCCAGCAGTGAGTCCACCATGGCTAGGATCGGCGAGCAGTACTTC
CDR3 protein: CASSESTMARIGEQYF

J gene: TRBJ1-1
clone size: .
D gene: .
V gene: TRBV11-2
CDR3 DNA: TGTGCCAGCAGCTTAGGGAGGGACAAAATCACTGAAGCTTTCTTT
CDR3 protein: CASSLGRDKITEAFF

J gene: TRBJ1-2
clone size: .
D gene: TRBD1
V gene: TRBV18
CDR3 DNA: TGTGCCAGCTCACAAGGACAGGGTTACTATGGCTACACCTTC
CDR3 protein: CASSQGQGYYGYTF

J gene: TRBJ2-2
clone size: few
D gene: TRBD2
V gene: TRBV2
CDR3 DNA: TGTGCCAGCAGTGAATCCCGCGGGAGCACCGGGGAGCTGTTTTTT
CDR3 protein: CASSESRGSTGELFF

J gene: TRBJ1-6
clone size: .
D gene: .
V gene: TRBV9
CDR3 DNA: TGTGCCAGCAGCGTTGGGGGCTCACCCCTCCACTTT
CDR3 protein: CASSVGGSPLHF

J gene: TRBJ2-1
clone size: once
D gene: TRBD1
V gene: TRBV19
CDR3 DNA: TGTGCCAGTAGTTGGGGGGACAGGGGCTACAATGAGCAGTTCTTC
CDR3 protein: CASSWGDRGYNEQFF

J gene: TRBJ1-1
clone size: .
D gene: .
V gene: TRBV18
CDR3 DNA: TGTGCCAGCTCACCAAGTGGACACAAGGCAACTGAAGCTTTCTTT
CDR3 protein: CASSPSGHKATEAFF

J gene: TRBJ2-3
clone size: .
D gene: .
V gene: TRBV7-2
CDR3 DNA: TGTGCCAGCAGCTTCCTCTCTTTTGGGGATACGCAGTATTTT
CDR3 protein: CASSFLSFGDTQYF

J gene: TRBJ1-3
clone size: .
D gene: .
V gene: TRBV7-9
CDR3 DNA: TGTGCCAGCAGCTCAGCCGGAGCTGGAAACACCATATATTTT
CDR3 protein: CASSSAGAGNTIYF

J gene: TRBJ2-3
clone size: once
D gene: .
V gene: TRBV4-2
CDR3 DNA: TGTGCCAGCAGCCAAGATTTCACAGTCACAGATACGCAGTATTTT
CDR3 protein: CASSQDFTVTDTQYF

J gene: TRBJ2-1
clone size: .
D gene: TRBD1
V gene: TRBV29-1
CDR3 DNA: TGCAGCGTACGATACAGGGGTCCCTACAATGAGCAGTTCTTC
CDR3 protein: CSVRYRGPYNEQFF

J gene: TRBJ2-3
clone size: .
D gene: TRBD2
V gene: TRBV28
CDR3 DNA: TGTGCCAGCAGTTCGCCTAGCGGGAAAGGAGATACGCAGTATTTT
CDR3 protein: CASSSPSGKGDTQYF

J gene: TRBJ2-7
clone size: .
D gene: .
V gene: TRBV11-3
CDR3 DNA: TGTGCCAGCAGCTTTGGGGAAATGGGGGAGCAGTACTTC
CDR3 protein: CASSFGEMGEQYF

J gene: TRBJ2-3
clone size: .
D gene: .
V gene: TRBV7-9
CDR3 DNA: TGTGCCAGCAGCGACGGGACAATCAGCACAGATACGCAGTATTTT
CDR3 protein: CASSDGTISTDTQYF

J gene: TRBJ2-7
clone size: .
D gene: .
V gene: TRBV6-5
CDR3 DNA: TGTGCCAGCAGCCCGTCAGGCAGGGCCTACGAGCAGTACTTC
CDR3 protein: CASSPSGRAYEQYF

J gene: TRBJ2-1
clone size: once
D gene: .
V gene: TRBV18
CDR3 DNA: TGTGCCAGCTCACCGTTTGGGACGGTGAATGAGCAGTTCTTC
CDR3 protein: CASSPFGTVNEQFF

J gene: TRBJ2-1
clone size: .
D gene: TRBD2
V gene: TRBV5-1
CDR3 DNA: TGCGCCAGCAGCTTAGGACTAGCGGTCTACAATGAGCAGTTCTTC
CDR3 protein: CASSLGLAVYNEQFF

J gene: TRBJ1-1
clone size: .
D gene: TRBD1
V gene: TRBV5-1
CDR3 DNA: TGCGCCAGCAGCCTAGATTCCGGGACAGCTAACACTGAAGCTTTCTTT
CDR3 protein: CASSLDSGTANTEAFF

J gene: TRBJ1-2
clone size: .
D gene: TRBD1
V gene: TRBV6-5
CDR3 DNA: TGTGCCAGCAGCCCGGACAGGGGGCGCCCCGGGGGCTACACCTTC
CDR3 protein: CASSPDRGRPGGYTF

J gene: TRBJ2-1
clone size: .
D gene: .
V gene: TRBV2
CDR3 DNA: TGTGCCAGCAGTGCGGCAGGAGAAAAATACAATGAGCAGTTCTTC
CDR3 protein: CASSAAGEKYNEQFF

J gene: TRBJ2-3
clone size: .
D gene: TRBD1
V gene: TRBV5-4
CDR3 DNA: TGTGCCAGCAGCTGGACAGGGACCGCAGATACGCAGTATTTT
CDR3 protein: CASSWTGTADTQYF

J gene: TRBJ2-7
clone size: .
D gene: TRBD1
V gene: TRBV10-3
CDR3 DNA: TGTGCCATCTCCCGGGACAGGGGATACGAGCAGTACTTC
CDR3 protein: CAISRDRGYEQYF

J gene: TRBJ2-3
clone size: .
D gene: .
V gene: TRBV27
CDR3 DNA: TGTGCCAGCAGCTATCGGACAGTCGGCACAGATACGCAGTATTTT
CDR3 protein: CASSYRTVGTDTQYF

J gene: TRBJ2-7
clone size: .
D gene: .
V gene: TRBV6-6
CDR3 DNA: TGTGCCAGCAGTTACTCGGCCTCTAACGAGCAGTACTTC
CDR3 protein: CASSYSASNEQYF

J gene: TRBJ2-5
clone size: .
D gene: TRBD1
V gene: TRBV20-1
CDR3 DNA: TGCAGTGCTAGTCCCCAGGGGGCAACGGAGACCCAGTACTTC
CDR3 protein: CSASPQGATETQYF

J gene: TRBJ2-3
clone size: .
D gene: .
V gene: TRBV30
CDR3 DNA: TGTGCCTGGAGTGTTGCAGGAATAGACACAGATACGCAGTATTTT
CDR3 protein: CAWSVAGIDTDTQYF

J gene: TRBJ2-3
clone size: .
D gene: .
V gene: TRBV6-6
CDR3 DNA: TGTGCCAGCATTTTACGTGGGGAGAGCACAGATACGCAGTATTTT
CDR3 protein: CASILRGESTDTQYF

J gene: TRBJ2-3
clone size: .
D gene: TRBD2
V gene: TRBV7-2
CDR3 DNA: TGTGCCAGCAGCTTGTTAGCGGGGGGCCGCACAGATACGCAGTATTTT
CDR3 protein: CASSLLAGGRTDTQYF

J gene: TRBJ2-1
clone size: .
D gene: .
V gene: TRBV7-9
CDR3 DNA: TGTGCCAGCAGCAAAGGGTTTAATGAGCAGTTCTTC
CDR3 protein: CASSKGFNEQFF

J gene: TRBJ2-3
clone size: .
D gene: TRBD1
V gene: TRBV5-1
CDR3 DNA: TGCGCCAGCAGCTCAGGGGGCCTGGAAGATACGCAGTATTTT
CDR3 protein: CASSSGGLEDTQYF

J gene: TRBJ2-1
clone size: .
D gene: .
V gene: TRBV28
CDR3 DNA: TGTGCCAGCAGTTTATTAATAGGTTGGGGAAAAAAAAACAATGAGCAGTTCTTC
CDR3 protein: CASSLLIGWGKKNNEQFF

J gene: TRBJ2-3
clone size: .
D gene: .
V gene: TRBV20-1
CDR3 DNA: TGCAGTGCTAGTCCCCGGGACAATCTCACAGATACGCAGTATTTT
CDR3 protein: CSASPRDNLTDTQYF

J gene: TRBJ2-3
clone size: .
D gene: .
V gene: TRBV11-3
CDR3 DNA: TGTGCCAGCAGCTCCCCGTCGAAAGATACGCAGTATTTT
CDR3 protein: CASSSPSKDTQYF

J gene: TRBJ1-5
clone size: few
D gene: .
V gene: TRBV14
CDR3 DNA: TGTGCCAGCAGCCAGGGGAATCAGCCCCAGCATTTT
CDR3 protein: CASSQGNQPQHF

J gene: TRBJ2-7
clone size: .
D gene: .
V gene: TRBV10-3
CDR3 DNA: TGTGCCATCAGTGTAGACTATTCCTCCTACGAGCAGTACTTC
CDR3 protein: CAISVDYSSYEQYF

J gene: TRBJ1-1
clone size: .
D gene: TRBD1
V gene: TRBV6-6
CDR3 DNA: TGTGCCAGCACCCTTAAGGGGACAGTCACTGAAGCTTTCTTT
CDR3 protein: CASTLKGTVTEAFF

J gene: TRBJ2-7
clone size: .
D gene: .
V gene: TRBV7-2
CDR3 DNA: TGTGCCAGCAGCTTACTAGCGAATACCTACGAGCAGTACTTC
CDR3 protein: CASSLLANTYEQYF

J gene: TRBJ2-7
clone size: .
D gene: TRBD2
V gene: TRBV5-6
CDR3 DNA: TGTGCCAGCAGCCCTGGTAGCGGGATCGCCTACGAGCAGTACTTC
CDR3 protein: CASSPGSGIAYEQYF

J gene: TRBJ2-1
clone size: .
D gene: TRBD1
V gene: TRBV14
CDR3 DNA: TGTGCCAGCAGCCCGACAACTTCTTGGACAGGGGGCGGTGAGCAGTTCTTC
CDR3 protein: CASSPTTSWTGGGEQFF

J gene: TRBJ2-5
clone size: .
D gene: .
V gene: TRBV21-1
CDR3 DNA: TGTGCCTTCACCCCCGGGGGAGTTAAAAAGACCCAGTACTTC
CDR3 protein: CAFTPGGVKKTQYF

J gene: TRBJ1-5
clone size: .
D gene: .
V gene: TRBV6-5
CDR3 DNA: TGTGCCAGCAGGTGGGGCCAGGGGAATCAGCCCCAGCATTTT
CDR3 protein: CASRWGQGNQPQHF

J gene: TRBJ2-3
clone size: .
D gene: TRBD2
V gene: TRBV20-1
CDR3 DNA: TGCAGTGCTAGTAGCGGGAGGGAGGGCACAGATACGCAGTATTTT
CDR3 protein: CSASSGREGTDTQYF

J gene: TRBJ2-2
clone size: .
D gene: TRBD1
V gene: TRBV9
CDR3 DNA: TGTGCCAGCAGCGCCCGCGGGACAGGGAGGACCGGGGAGCTGTTTTTT
CDR3 protein: CASSARGTGRTGELFF

J gene: TRBJ2-7
clone size: .
D gene: .
V gene: TRBV11-1
CDR3 DNA: TGTGCCAGCAGCCGCCGTTCCTTTCAGGGAGGCTACGAGCAGTACTTC
CDR3 protein: CASSRRSFQGGYEQYF

J gene: TRBJ1-3
clone size: .
D gene: .
V gene: TRBV6-5
CDR3 DNA: TGTGCCAGCAGTTACGGGGGGGCACCTGGAAACACCATATATTTT
CDR3 protein: CASSYGGAPGNTIYF

J gene: TRBJ2-2
clone size: .
D gene: TRBD2
V gene: TRBV19
CDR3 DNA: TGTGCCAGTCGCCCTAGCGGGAGTTTCGCCGGGGAGCTGTTTTTT
CDR3 protein: CASRPSGSFAGELFF

J gene: TRBJ2-3
clone size: .
D gene: TRBD2
V gene: TRBV7-9
CDR3 DNA: TGTGCCAGCAGCTTCGGGGGAGGGAACACAGATACGCAGTATTTT
CDR3 protein: CASSFGGGNTDTQYF

J gene: TRBJ1-2
clone size: .
D gene: .
V gene: TRBV19
CDR3 DNA: TGTGCCAGTAGGGCCAGAAAAAACCGGGGTGGAGGCTACACCTTC
CDR3 protein: CASRARKNRGGGYTF

J gene: TRBJ1-6
clone size: .
D gene: .
V gene: TRBV28
CDR3 DNA: TGTGCCAGCAGTTACAGCTCCTATAATTCACCCCTCCACTTT
CDR3 protein: CASSYSSYNSPLHF

J gene: TRBJ2-2
clone size: .
D gene: .
V gene: TRBV28
CDR3 DNA: TGTGCCAGCAGTTTAACGAGGACAGCGAACACCGGGGAGCTGTTTTTT
CDR3 protein: CASSLTRTANTGELFF